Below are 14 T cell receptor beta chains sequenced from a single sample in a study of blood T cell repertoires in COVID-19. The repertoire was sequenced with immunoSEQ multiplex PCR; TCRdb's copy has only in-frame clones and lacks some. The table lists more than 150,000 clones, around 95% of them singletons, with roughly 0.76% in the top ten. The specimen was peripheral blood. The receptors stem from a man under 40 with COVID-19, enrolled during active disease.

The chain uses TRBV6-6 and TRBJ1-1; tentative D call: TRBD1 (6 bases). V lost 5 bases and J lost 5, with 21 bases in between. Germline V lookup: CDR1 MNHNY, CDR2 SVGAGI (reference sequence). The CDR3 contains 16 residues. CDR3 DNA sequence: TGTGCCAGCAGTCTAACTCTGACAGGAGAGATTACTGAAGCTTTCTTT. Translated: CASSLTLTGEITEAFF.

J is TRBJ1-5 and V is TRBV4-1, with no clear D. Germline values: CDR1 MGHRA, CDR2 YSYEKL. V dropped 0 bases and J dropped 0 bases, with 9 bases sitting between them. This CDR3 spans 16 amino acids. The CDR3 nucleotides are TGCGCCAGCAGCCAAGAAGGCAGGAATAGCAATCAGCCCCAGCATTTT. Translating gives CASSQEGRNSNQPQHF.

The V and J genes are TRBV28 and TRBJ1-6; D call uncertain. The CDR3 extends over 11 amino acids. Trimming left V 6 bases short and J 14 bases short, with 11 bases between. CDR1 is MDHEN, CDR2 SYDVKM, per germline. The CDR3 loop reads CASSLGRALHF. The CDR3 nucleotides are TGTGCCAGCAGCCTAGGGCGGGCCCTCCACTTT.

The CDR3, as DNA: TGTGCCAGCAGCGTAGCTGGGGGACTTATGAACACCGGGGAGCTGTTTTTT. Amino acids: CASSVAGGLMNTGELFF. This rearrangement joins TRBV9 to TRBJ2-2, with a possible D match to TRBD2 (6 bases). Between the trimmed V and J ends, which lost 0 bases and 1 base, there was a span of 13 bases. CDR3 size: 17 residues. The V gene's germline CDR1 is SGDLS and CDR2 YYNGEE.

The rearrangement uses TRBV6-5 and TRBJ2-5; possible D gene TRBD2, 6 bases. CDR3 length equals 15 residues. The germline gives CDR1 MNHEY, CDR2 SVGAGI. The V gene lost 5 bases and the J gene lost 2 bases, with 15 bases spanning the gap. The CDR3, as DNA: TGTGCCAGCAGTAGGGCGGGACTGACGCAAGAGACCCAGTACTTC. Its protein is CASSRAGLTQETQYF.

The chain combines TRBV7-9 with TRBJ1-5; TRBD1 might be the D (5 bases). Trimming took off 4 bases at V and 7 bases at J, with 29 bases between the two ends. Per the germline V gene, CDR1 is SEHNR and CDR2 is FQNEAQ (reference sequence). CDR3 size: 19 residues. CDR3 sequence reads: CASSSGFGGSSLEEQPQHF. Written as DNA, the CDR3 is TGTGCCAGCAGCTCAGGGTTCGGGGGTTCGTCTCTAGAGGAGCAGCCCCAGCATTTT.

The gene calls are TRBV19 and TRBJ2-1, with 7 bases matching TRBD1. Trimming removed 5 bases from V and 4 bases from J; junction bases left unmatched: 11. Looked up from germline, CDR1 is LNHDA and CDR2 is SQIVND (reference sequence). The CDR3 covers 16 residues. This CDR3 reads CASSGNTGTEYNEQFF. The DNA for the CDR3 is TGTGCCAGTAGTGGCAACACCGGGACAGAGTACAATGAGCAGTTCTTC.

The chain's CDR3 is CASSSPVETGGTDTQYF. CDR3 bases: TGTGCCAGCAGCTCCCCAGTCGAGACAGGGGGCACAGATACGCAGTATTTT. The chain employs TRBV7-9 and TRBJ2-3; 8 bases fit TRBD1. V lost 4 bases to trimming and J lost 1 base; unmatched junction nucleotides: 10. Germline V gene data show CDR1 as SEHNR and CDR2 as FQNEAQ (reference sequence). The CDR3 length is 17 residues. Complete variable domain (other parts from reference TRBV7-9 and TRBJ2-3): DTGVSQNPRHKITKRGQNVTFRCDPISEHNRLYWYRQTLGQGPEFLTYFQNEAQLEKSRLLSDRFSAERPKGSFSTLEIQRTEQGDSAMYLCASSSPVETGGTDTQYFGPGTRLTVL.

CDR3 residues: CASNHRLAGHVYNEQFF. CDR3 DNA: TGTGCCAGCAACCACCGACTAGCGGGCCACGTCTACAATGAGCAGTTCTTC. This chain joins TRBV5-6 and TRBJ2-1; 10 bases are a match to TRBD2. The CDR3 consists of 17 residues. Looked up from germline, CDR1 is SGHDT and CDR2 is YYEEEE. V lost 6 bases, J lost 3 bases, and 12 bases stayed unmatched.

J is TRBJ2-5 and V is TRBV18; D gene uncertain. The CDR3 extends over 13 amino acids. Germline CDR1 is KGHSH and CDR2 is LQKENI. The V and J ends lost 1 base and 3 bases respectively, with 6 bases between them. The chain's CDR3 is CASSPQPKETQYF. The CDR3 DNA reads TGTGCCAGCTCACCACAGCCCAAAGAGACCCAGTACTTC.

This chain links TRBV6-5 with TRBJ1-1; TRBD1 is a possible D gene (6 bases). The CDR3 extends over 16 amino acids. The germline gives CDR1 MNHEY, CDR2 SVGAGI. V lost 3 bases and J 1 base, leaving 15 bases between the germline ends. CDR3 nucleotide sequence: TGTGCCAGCAGTTATAGATCTTGGACAGCGAACACTGAAGCTTTCTTT. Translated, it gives CASSYRSWTANTEAFF.

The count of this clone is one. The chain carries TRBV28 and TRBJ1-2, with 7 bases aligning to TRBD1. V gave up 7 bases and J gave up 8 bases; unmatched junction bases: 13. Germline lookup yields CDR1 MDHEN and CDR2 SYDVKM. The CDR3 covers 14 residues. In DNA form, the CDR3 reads TGTGCCAGCACCGCTGGAAGGGGGCAGATGGGCTACACCTTC. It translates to CASTAGRGQMGYTF.

This CDR3 reads CASSLVGGGNTIYF. CDR3 nucleotides: TGTGCCAGCAGCTTGGTAGGAGGCGGAAACACCATATATTTT. The V gene is TRBV5-4, the J gene TRBJ1-3, with no clear D. The V gene's germline CDR1 is SGHNT and CDR2 YYREEE (reference sequence). The CDR3 length is 14 residues. The V and J ends lost 0 bases and 4 bases respectively, with 8 bases between them.

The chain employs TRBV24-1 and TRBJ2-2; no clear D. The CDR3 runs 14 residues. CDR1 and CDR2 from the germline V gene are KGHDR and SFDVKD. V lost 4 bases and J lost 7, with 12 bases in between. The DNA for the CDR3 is TGTGCCACCAGTGACCCGAGACATATCGGGGAGCTGTTTTTT. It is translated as CATSDPRHIGELFF.